The rows below give T cell receptor beta chains drawn from one sample of a study of T-cell memory formation after mild COVID-19. TCRdb fed the 5' RACE reads into MiXCR, producing one record per CDR3 protein. The profile shows 350,000 to 500,000 distinct CDR3 sequences, 20% of them singletons. The sample was PBMCs or a T cell subset sorted from them (not recorded which). The receptor source for this set is an adult woman who had mild COVID-19 (a few samples of this study predate the infection). Cell type and time point are not known. Each CDR3 is given without its conserved first and last residue. Some rows mark clone size as missing; the rest say once, few, many or name a class of expanded clone.

V	size	CDR3
TRBV5-1	-	ASSLELPTSTDTQY
TRBV4-3	many	ASSQGSSRLI
TRBV24-1	-	ATSDDREEEGGRFTDTQY
TRBV7-9	few	ASRRIPDTQY
TRBV12-3/TRBV12-4	few	ASSSTNPNTGELF
TRBV7-9	few	ASRYSGQTYEQY
TRBV7-9	few	ASKTRETQY
TRBV4-2	-	ASSQVEGANEQF
TRBV12-3/TRBV12-4	-	ASTQQGNQPQH
TRBV24-1	few	ATTEGDRGTEAF
TRBV10-3	once	AISGTGGQPQH